This entry concerns a single TCR beta chain. What it binds is unknown. These data belong to a study of shared clonotypes between healthy human individuals. Study-wide results and limits: Sampling covered nothing but blood. Tissue TCR repertoires likely differ from those found in blood.

Per the original data handling: Junction-only immunoSEQ data arrived without quality scores, meaning filtering differed. Measured with immunoSEQ multiplex PCR; TCRdb has only the in-frame clones, and not every one. Clone size and the V and J calls come from that table; the DNA yielded D and trimming. The sample lists approximately 1.4 million clones, 95% to 99% occurring once. It was into CD45RA+ naive and CD45RA-negative memory subsets that the CD4+ cells were split. Sequenced: naive CD4+ T cells sorted from blood. Subset of the sample: CD45RA+ positively selected. The sequence derives from a man under 40 in good health.

In nucleotides, the CDR3 is TGCGCCAGCAGTGGACCCGGGACAGGGGAAGAGACCCAGTACTTC. Its protein is CASSGPGTGEETQYF. J is TRBJ2-5 and V is TRBV10-1, with 10 nucleotides matching TRBD1. Germline V gene data show CDR1 as WNHNN and CDR2 as SYGVQD (reference sequence). After removal of 4 bases from V and 3 bases from J, the junction contained 5 bases not matched to a gene. The CDR3 runs to 15 residues.